Shown below are 10 T cell receptor beta chains from a single sample sequenced in a study of breast tumors, draining lymph nodes, adjacent tissues. MiXCR, run by TCRdb on the multiplex PCR reads, gives a single entry per CDR3 protein. The data contain more than 250,000 distinct CDR3 sequences, around 31% of them singletons. The lymph nodes were axillary draining lymph nodes from breast cancer patients. Sequenced sample: axillary lymph node tissue. The receptors shown here come from a female donor with breast cancer. Some clones in this sample may be carry-over from other donors' samples.

This clonotype has ten or more counts. The genes are TRBV24-1 and TRBJ1-5, with TRBD1 matching 7 bases. The germline V gene encodes CDR1 KGHDR and CDR2 SFDVKD. V shed 2 bases and J 10 bases; nucleotides not matched to a gene: 16. This CDR3 has 17 amino acids. The CDR3 sequence: CATSDSGQRGVFIPQHF. CDR3 nucleotides: TGTGCCACCAGTGATTCGGGACAGAGGGGGGTATTTATCCCCCAGCATTTT.

This clonotype was counted between two and nine times. One junction end does not reproduce the germline sequence, and a read error may be involved. The chain couples TRBV28 to TRBJ2-2; D unresolved. CDR3 length: 15 residues. CDR1 MDHEN and CDR2 SYDVKM come from the germline V gene. CDR3 amino acids: CASSLDGGNYNEQFF. DNA for the CDR3: TGTGCCAGCAGCCTAGATGGCGGAAACTACAATGAGCAGTTTTTT.

This clonotype was picked up many times. This chain connects TRBV6-5 to TRBJ1-5; 9 bases align to TRBD1. The CDR3 runs to 14 residues. The trim removed 4 bases at V and 7 bases at J, leaving 5 bases unmatched. The germline CDR1 and CDR2 sequences are MNHEY and SVGAGI. The CDR3: CASSWDRAGQPQHF. The CDR3 region has the DNA TGTGCCAGCAGTTGGGACAGGGCGGGGCAGCCCCAGCATTTT.

With respect to this clonotype: A much bigger clone sits one base away, suggesting this may be a read error. The CDR3 does not close with the conserved phenylalanine or tryptophan, likely indicating a read error. The gene calls are TRBV12-3 or TRBV12-4 and TRBJ2-2; TRBD2 matches 12 bases. Germline trimming cut 6 bases from V and 2 bases from J; bases unmatched to any gene: 4. The CDR3 covers 16 residues. The CDR3 nucleotides read TGTGCCAGCAGCTTTGGACTAGCGGGAAACACCGGGGAGCTGTTTCTT. It yields the protein CASSFGLAGNTGELFL.

This clonotype occurred many times. The V gene is TRBV10-2, the J gene TRBJ1-5; D is perhaps TRBD1 (6 bases). V gave up 6 bases and J gave up 6 bases, with 18 bases separating them. CDR3 length equals 15 residues. CDR1 and CDR2 (germline): WSHSY, SAAADI. CDR3 residues: CASRHRAEDGQPQHF. CDR3 in DNA: TGCGCCAGCAGACACAGGGCCGAGGACGGTCAGCCCCAGCATTTT.

With respect to this clonotype: This may arise from a read error, as a much more abundant clone is one base away. As the CDR3 is not closed by the conserved phenylalanine or tryptophan, this likely results from a read error. The chain has TRBV19 and TRBJ2-1; D is perhaps TRBD2 (6 bases). The ends were cut back, 0 bases at V and 9 bases at J, with 9 bases in the middle. The CDR3 is 13 amino acids. CDR1 and CDR2 (germline): LNHDA, SQIVND (reference sequence). CDR3 region: CASSIEEGSEQFL. CDR3 nucleotide sequence: TGTGCCAGTAGTATAGAGGAGGGATCTGAGCAGTTCCTC.

This clonotype was seen at least ten times. The chain uses TRBV11-2 and TRBJ2-7; D unclear. The CDR3 has 14 residues. V was clipped by 5 bases and J by 6 bases, with 17 bases between them. CDR1 and CDR2 (germline): SGHAT, FQNNGV. This chain's CDR3 is CASSPGSRVSEQYF. The DNA for the CDR3 is TGTGCCAGCAGCCCCGGTAGTCGCGTCTCCGAGCAGTACTTC.

For this clonotype: One base away lies a much larger clone, so this may be a sequencing read error. The CDR3 DNA follows: TGTGCCGGCAGCACAGGGACTTCTCAGCCCCAGCATTTT. This translates into CAGSTGTSQPQHF. The gene calls are TRBV6-1 and TRBJ1-5, with D perhaps matching TRBD1 (6 bases). CDR1 is MNHNS and CDR2 is SASEGT in the germline V gene. The CDR3 is made up of 13 amino acids.

This clonotype appeared many times. The rearrangement links TRBV10-3 to TRBJ1-2, with D hard to call. Per the germline V gene, CDR1 is ENHRY and CDR2 is SYGVKD. The CDR3 runs 13 residues. V was trimmed by 6 bases and J by 5 bases, leaving 13 bases between them. CDR3 protein: CAISPDGAYGYTF. The CDR3 DNA reads TGTGCCATCAGCCCAGACGGAGCATATGGCTACACCTTC.

In this sample, this clonotype turned up many times. The chain joins TRBV29-1 to TRBJ2-7; no clear D. CDR3 length: 13 amino acids. CDR1 is SQVTM and CDR2 is ANQGSEA in the germline V gene. The V end was cut by 1 base, the J end by 3 bases, with 10 bases between. Here the CDR3 reads CSVEVQPGYEQYF. The CDR3 coding sequence is TGCAGCGTTGAAGTACAGCCGGGCTACGAGCAGTACTTC.